Following are 6 T cell receptor beta chains from one sample sequenced in a study of blood T cell repertoires in COVID-19. Sequenced by immunoSEQ multiplex PCR; TCRdb stores in-frame clones only, minus some. Here the sample spans 55,000 or so clones, roughly 80% being singletons. Sequencing was performed on peripheral blood. These TCRs come from a man between 60 and 75 years old with acute or convalescent COVID-19.

V gene TRBV28 combines with J gene TRBJ2-1, with TRBD2 identical over 9 bases. Germline-derived CDR1 and CDR2 are MDHEN and SYDVKM. The CDR3 spans 16 residues. After removal of 4 bases from V and 8 bases from J, the junction contained 12 bases not matched to a gene. CDR3 protein: CASSSPGGGAPHEQFF. The CDR3 DNA follows: TGTGCCAGCAGTTCTCCCGGCGGGGGGGCCCCCCATGAGCAGTTCTTC.

This chain connects TRBV7-6 to TRBJ1-2, with a weak D call TRBD1 (5 bases). Per germline, CDR1 SGHVS and CDR2 FNYEAQ. The CDR3 has 13 residues. V was trimmed by 1 base and J by 8 bases, leaving 11 bases between them. CDR3 coding DNA: TGTGCCAGCAGCTTAGGGGGTCCAGGGGGCTACACCTTC. It codes for CASSLGGPGGYTF.

V gene TRBV30 combines with J gene TRBJ1-5; D possibly corresponds to TRBD1 (6 bases). The V and J ends lost 1 base and 7 bases respectively, with 8 bases between them. The CDR3 contains 12 residues. CDR1 GTSNPN and CDR2 SVGIG come from the germline V gene (reference sequence). The CDR3 bases are TGTGCCTGGAGTGACAGGGACCAGCCCCAGCATTTT. Translation: CAWSDRDQPQHF. Variable domain in full (rest from reference TRBV30 and TRBJ1-5): SQTIHQWPATLVQPVGSPLSLECTVEGTSNPNLYWYRQAAGRGLQLLFYSVGIGQISSEVPQNLSASRPQDRQFILSSKKLLLSDSGFYLCAWSDRDQPQHFGDGTRLSIL.

This clone was seen a single time. The chain is built from TRBV19 and TRBJ2-3, with D perhaps matching TRBD1 (6 bases). Trimming left V 6 bases short and J 0 bases short, with 10 bases between. Per germline, CDR1 LNHDA and CDR2 SQIVND (reference sequence). The CDR3 is 14 residues long. The CDR3 spells CASRVQGSTDTQYF. The CDR3 nucleotides are TGTGCCAGTAGGGTACAGGGTAGCACAGATACGCAGTATTTT.

This chain uses TRBV6-1 with TRBJ2-7, with 7 bases that match TRBD1. V shed 1 base and J 2 bases; nucleotides not matched to a gene: 2. This CDR3 is built from 14 residues. Germline V lookup: CDR1 MNHNS, CDR2 SASEGT. Here the CDR3 DNA reads TGTGCCAGCAGTGAAGGGGGACAGACCTACGAGCAGTACTTC. Its translation: CASSEGGQTYEQYF.

The rearrangement uses TRBV6-5 and TRBJ1-2, with D possibly matching TRBD1 (6 bases). The CDR3 is 13 residues long. The V gene lost 6 bases and the J gene lost 9 bases, with 17 bases spanning the gap. Germline CDR1 reads MNHEY; CDR2 reads SVGAGI. DNA for the CDR3: TGTGCCAGCAGGCAGACAGGTGTGTTGAGCTACACCTTC. Translated: CASRQTGVLSYTF.